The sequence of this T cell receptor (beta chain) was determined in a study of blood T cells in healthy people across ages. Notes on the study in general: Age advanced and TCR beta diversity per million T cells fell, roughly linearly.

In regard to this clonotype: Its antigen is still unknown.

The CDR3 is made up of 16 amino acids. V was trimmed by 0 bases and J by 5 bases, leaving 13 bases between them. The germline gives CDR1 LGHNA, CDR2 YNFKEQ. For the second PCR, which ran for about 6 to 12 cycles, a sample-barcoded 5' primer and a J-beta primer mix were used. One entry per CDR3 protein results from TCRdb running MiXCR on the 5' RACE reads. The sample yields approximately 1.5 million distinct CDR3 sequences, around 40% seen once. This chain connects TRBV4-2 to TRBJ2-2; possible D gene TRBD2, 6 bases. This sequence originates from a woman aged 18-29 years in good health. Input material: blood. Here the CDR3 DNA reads TGTGCCAGCAGCCAAGACCCGGGAGTGAGGACCGGGGAGCTGTTTTTT. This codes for CASSQDPGVRTGELFF.